Each of the 13 T cell receptor beta chains below was sequenced from the same sample in a study of beta chain features in type 1 diabetes. Points from the study as a whole: The study found moderately but significantly shorter TCRB CDR3s in all four CD4+ subsets of Type 1 diabetes patients.

Their cognate antigens are unknown. Sequenced material consisted of expressed TCRB transcripts (all of the isolated RNA was reverse transcribed). Repertoires were generated with immunoSEQ multiplex PCR, while TCRdb's copy carries only in-frame clones and drops some. The sample records 250,000 or so clones, about 20% being singletons. The sequenced sample consisted of naive CD4+ T cells from blood. These receptors were collected from a woman aged 40-49 years with type 1 diabetes.

As DNA, the CDR3 is TGTGCCAGCGAGGACATGAACACTGAAGCTTTCTTT. Translated: CASEDMNTEAFF. The chain has TRBV2 and TRBJ1-1; possibly TRBD1 for D (5 bases). V was shortened by 8 bases and J by 0 bases, with 7 bases between the two germline ends. The germline CDR1 and CDR2 sequences are SNHLY and FYNNEI. The CDR3 is made up of 12 amino acids. The full variable domain, in which reference TRBV2 and TRBJ1-1 provide the parts outside the CDR3, is EPEVTQTPSHQVTQMGQEVILRCVPISNHLYFYWYRQILGQKVEFLVSFYNNEISEKSEIFDDQFSVERPDGSNFTLKIRSTKLEDSAMYFCASEDMNTEAFFGQGTRLTVV.

This clone was seen more than once but under ten times. Other nucleotide sequences in the sample specify the same CDR3. The chain recombines TRBV2 with TRBJ2-5; D gene unclear. This CDR3 is 11 amino acids long. From germline, CDR1 is SNHLY and CDR2 FYNNEI. Trimming shortened V by 5 bases and J by 5 bases, and 6 bases separated the two germline ends. In DNA form, the CDR3 reads TGTGCCAGCAGTATACAGGAGACCCAGTACTTC. Its protein is CASSIQETQYF.

The CDR3 coding sequence is TGTGCCAGCAGCGTAGACAGGGGTAACATTCAGTACTTC. Residues: CASSVDRGNIQYF. V usage is TRBV9 and J usage is TRBJ2-4; 7 bases line up with TRBD1. Trimming took 0 bases from V and 7 from J; bases not matched to a gene: 1. This CDR3 region has 13 residues. CDR1 and CDR2 (germline): SGDLS, YYNGEE.

The rearrangement links TRBV6-6 to TRBJ2-3; D is undetermined. This CDR3 region has 14 residues. The V gene lost 6 bases and the J gene lost 6 bases, with 16 bases spanning the gap. Germline CDR1 is MNHNY and CDR2 is SVGAGI (reference sequence). DNA for the CDR3: TGTGCCAGCAGCCCCCCCACGATAACTGATACGCAGTATTTT. Protein: CASSPPTITDTQYF.

This clone was detected a few times. CDR3 nucleotides: TGTGCCAGCAGGGAGTTACCGGGGGAGCTGTTTTTT. Residues: CASRELPGELFF. This sequence joins TRBV2 and TRBJ2-2; D remains ambiguous. The CDR3 consists of 12 residues. Germline CDR1 is SNHLY and CDR2 is FYNNEI. V was trimmed by 6 bases and J by 8 bases, leaving 10 bases between them.

CDR3 nucleotide sequence: TGTGCCAGCAGCTTAGGACAGGCCTCCAGCCCCCAGCATTTT. Its translation is CASSLGQASSPQHF. This chain links TRBV7-8 with TRBJ1-5, with D possibly TRBD1 on 6 matching bases. CDR3 size: 14 residues. The V gene lost 1 base and the J gene lost 10 bases, with 14 bases spanning the gap. Germline lookup yields CDR1 SGHVS and CDR2 FQNEAQ.

This clone has only one observation. V gene TRBV18 combines with J gene TRBJ1-6; tentatively, D is TRBD1 (6 bases). The germline CDR1 and CDR2 sequences are KGHSH and LQKENI. V was pared by 3 bases and J by 5 bases, with 14 bases between. The length of the CDR3 is 16 residues. Here the CDR3 reads CASSPRDIRDNSPLHF. In nucleotides, the CDR3 is TGTGCCAGCTCACCTAGGGACATTCGAGATAATTCACCCCTCCACTTT.

The chain employs TRBV7-3 and TRBJ2-1; 11 bases are a match to TRBD1. The CDR3 length is 13 residues. Trimming at V came to 6 bases and at J to 8 bases, leaving 3 bases not matched to a gene. Germline lookup yields CDR1 SGHTA and CDR2 FQGTGA. The CDR3 sequence: CASSWDRGDEQFF. Here the CDR3 DNA reads TGTGCCAGCAGTTGGGACAGGGGGGATGAGCAGTTCTTC.

This clone was detected only once. The gene calls are TRBV6-5 and TRBJ1-5; D not certain. There are 13 residues in the CDR3. Germline V lookup: CDR1 MNHEY, CDR2 SVGAGI. V gave up 6 bases and J gave up 2 bases, with 8 bases separating them. CDR3 loop: CASSRPGNQPQHF. DNA for the CDR3: TGTGCCAGCAGCCGTCCCGGCAATCAGCCCCAGCATTTT.

The CDR3 sequence: CAPSRDRDFYGYTF. Written as DNA, the CDR3 is TGTGCCCCCAGCCGGGACAGGGACTTTTATGGCTACACCTTC. This chain links TRBV2 with TRBJ1-2; 9 bases are a match to TRBD1. Trimming removed 11 bases from V and 5 bases from J; junction bases left unmatched: 12. The CDR3 totals 14 residues. Germline loops: CDR1 SNHLY, CDR2 FYNNEI.

This clone was counted only a few times. The chain couples TRBV7-2 to TRBJ2-3; 7 bases map to TRBD2. The CDR3 is 15 amino acids. Germline-derived CDR1 and CDR2 are SGHTA and FQGNSA. The V gene end was trimmed by 5 bases and the J gene end by 2 bases; junction bases not matched to a gene: 7. The CDR3 region is CASSISGLPTDTQYF. The DNA of the CDR3 is TGTGCCAGCAGCATTTCGGGACTACCCACAGATACGCAGTATTTT.

This clone was found a few times. The J gene is TRBJ1-2, the V gene TRBV29-1, with 9 bases lining up with TRBD1. The germline V gene has CDR1 SQVTM and CDR2 ANQGSEA. The ends lost 6 bases at V and 5 bases at J; junction bases unmatched: 7. This CDR3 comprises 13 residues. CDR3 in amino acids: CSVGDRVDYGYTF. The CDR3, as DNA: TGCAGCGTCGGGGACAGGGTTGATTATGGCTACACCTTC.

The chain combines TRBV29-1 with TRBJ2-5, with 12 bases matching TRBD2. Per the germline V gene, CDR1 is SQVTM and CDR2 is ANQGSEA. CDR3 length: 17 residues. The V gene end was trimmed by 1 base and the J gene end by 7 bases; junction bases not matched to a gene: 13. The CDR3 here is CSVEVIQTSGGAGTQYF. The CDR3 DNA reads TGCAGCGTTGAAGTCATACAGACTAGCGGGGGTGCAGGGACCCAGTACTTC.